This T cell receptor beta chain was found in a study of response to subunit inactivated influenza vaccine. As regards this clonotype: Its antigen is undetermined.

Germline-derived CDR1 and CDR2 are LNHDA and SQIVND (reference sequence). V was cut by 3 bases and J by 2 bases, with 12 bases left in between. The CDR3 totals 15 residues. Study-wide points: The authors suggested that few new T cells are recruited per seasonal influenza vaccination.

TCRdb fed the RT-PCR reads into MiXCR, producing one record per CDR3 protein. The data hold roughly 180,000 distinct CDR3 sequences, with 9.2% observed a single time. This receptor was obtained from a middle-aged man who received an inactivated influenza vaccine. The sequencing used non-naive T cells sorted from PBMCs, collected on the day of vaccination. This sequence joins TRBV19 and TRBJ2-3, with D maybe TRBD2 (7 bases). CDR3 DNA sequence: TGTGCCAGTAGTATCGGGGGGCTGGACACAGATACGCAGTATTTT. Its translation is CASSIGGLDTDTQYF.